This TCR beta chain is from a study of cytomegalovirus exposure and HLA in healthy donors. Study summary: An earlier analysis found roughly 110 million unique TCR beta sequences from around 180 million T cells.

13 Jbeta primers and 60 Vbeta primers were used for the PCR. TCRdb keeps only in-frame clones here, not all; method: immunoSEQ multiplex PCR. In the table there are some 120,000 clones, about 79% of which are singletons. Study results and limitations: The study put about 180 TCR beta chains on its list as cytomegalovirus-associated. Further analysis, carried out later, found HLA-associated TCR beta chains more clonally expanded than equally common other chains.

A note on this clone: What it binds is unknown.

In germline, CDR1 is SGHDT, CDR2 YYEEEE. The V end was cut by 4 bases, the J end by 5 bases, with 19 bases between. This CDR3 has 15 residues. The sample comprised PBMCs. The sequence came from a woman aged 50 to 60 in good health and CMV-seronegative. The rearrangement links TRBV5-6 to TRBJ2-7, with D tentatively TRBD2 (5 bases). CDR3 nucleotides: TGTGCCAGCAGCCCCCGAGGGTCCCCGTGGGACGAGCAGTACTTC. Translating it yields CASSPRGSPWDEQYF.